This TCR beta chain was recorded in a study of shared clonotypes between healthy human individuals. Trimming stripped 2 bases from V and 3 bases from J, with 16 bases between. The CDR3 runs 16 residues. The V gene's germline CDR1 is SGHDT and CDR2 YYEEEE. Here immunoSEQ multiplex PCR was the method, and the copy in TCRdb shows in-frame clones only, minus some. The repertoire holds some 980,000 clones, over 60% seen once, with approximately 1.5% in the top ten. This sequence originates from a young man in good health. Material: memory CD4+ T cells sorted from blood. Indicated subset: CD45RA-negative fraction. The chain is built from TRBV5-6 and TRBJ2-3; D is possibly TRBD2 (6 bases). The CDR3 nucleotides are TGTGCCAGCAGCTTTGGCCGGGAGTATGGTACAGATACGCAGTATTTT. Translation gives CASSFGREYGTDTQYF.